A single sample is the source of the 30 T cell receptor beta chains below, sequenced in a study of blood T cell repertoires in COVID-19 (dated by TCRdb to the early 2020s). Receptors were amplified or captured by the immunoSEQ multiplex PCR assay. What TCRdb holds here is the immuneACCESS table cut down to in-frame rearrangements. Part of the clones is not present; checked against another copy, under half of the missing clones reflect an unresolved V gene, and the others are unexplained. This sample lists 91,000 or so clones; around 82% were detected once. The leading ten clones occupy almost 7% of the sample. The source material was peripheral blood. Receptors originate from a man aged 50 to 60 with active or convalescent COVID-19.

The CDR3 nucleotides are TGTGCCAGCAGCGTAGGTGGGACAGGCGCCTACGAGCAGTACTTC. It yields the protein CASSVGGTGAYEQYF. The chain is built from TRBV9 and TRBJ2-7, with TRBD1 identical over 8 bases. This CDR3 region has 15 residues. The germline V gene encodes CDR1 SGDLS and CDR2 YYNGEE. V shed 0 bases, J shed 2 bases, and the junction held 4 bases outside the gene matches.

This rearrangement joins TRBV3-1 (or the pseudogene TRBV3-2) to TRBJ2-3, with 9 positions matching TRBD1. V gave up 2 bases and J gave up 13 bases; unmatched junction bases: 4. There are 12 residues in the CDR3. Germline V gives CDR1 LGHDT, CDR2 YNNKEL (reference sequence). The CDR3 nucleotides read TGTGCCAGCAGCCAAATAGGGGACAGGGAGTATTTT. Translation gives CASSQIGDREYF.

The V call is TRBV27, the J call TRBJ2-1, with D uncertain. The V and J ends lost 2 bases and 1 base respectively, with 12 bases between them. Germline values: CDR1 MNHEY, CDR2 SMNVEV (reference sequence). The CDR3 spans 16 residues. Written as DNA, the CDR3 is TGTGCCAGCAGTTTAATGACAACCGCTTCCTACAATGAGCAGTTCTTC. It is translated as CASSLMTTASYNEQFF.

The CDR3 reads CASSLDTGTANEQFF. CDR3 nucleotides: TGTGCCAGCAGCTTAGATACTGGGACAGCGAATGAGCAGTTCTTC. The chain has TRBV11-2 and TRBJ2-1; 7 bases are a match to TRBD1. The CDR3 contains 15 residues. V trimming: 0 bases; J trimming: 7 bases; junction bases outside the gene matches: 6. Germline values: CDR1 SGHAT, CDR2 FQNNGV.

This clone has a single count. The chain couples TRBV19 to TRBJ1-3; TRBD1 aligns across 7 bases. In germline, CDR1 is LNHDA, CDR2 SQIVND (reference sequence). The length of the CDR3 is 14 residues. V gave up 6 bases and J gave up 4 bases; unmatched junction bases: 6. CDR3 protein: CASRPRGSGNTIYF. The CDR3 region has the DNA TGTGCCAGTAGGCCCAGGGGGTCGGGAAACACCATATATTTT.

This chain joins TRBV9 and TRBJ1-6; D perhaps matches TRBD1 (5 bases). The CDR3 is 16 amino acids. V lost 4 bases and J 9 bases, leaving 20 bases between the germline ends. Germline V gene lookup returns CDR1 SGDLS and CDR2 YYNGEE. The CDR3: CASSSGGGPIGSPLHF. The DNA for the CDR3 is TGTGCCAGCAGCTCGGGGGGAGGCCCGATTGGTTCACCCCTCCACTTT.

This clone was counted once. The genes are TRBV3-1 (or the pseudogene TRBV3-2) and TRBJ1-5; possibly TRBD1 for D (5 bases). Germline V gene data show CDR1 as LGHDT and CDR2 as YNNKEL (reference sequence). This CDR3 is 15 amino acids long. V lost 0 bases, J lost 1 base, and 7 bases lay in between. The CDR3 here is CASSQDGQSNQPQHF. CDR3 bases: TGTGCCAGCAGCCAAGACGGACAAAGCAATCAGCCCCAGCATTTT.

This chain links TRBV14 with TRBJ2-3, with 9 bases that match TRBD2. CDR3 size: 14 residues. The V and J ends lost 4 bases and 7 bases, in that order; junction bases with no gene match: 6. Germline-derived CDR1 and CDR2 are SGHDN and FVKESK. Here the CDR3 reads CASSPGLAVNTQYF. The DNA for the CDR3 is TGTGCCAGCAGCCCGGGACTAGCTGTGAATACGCAGTATTTT. Looking up the rest from reference TRBV14 and TRBJ2-3 gives the full variable domain: EAGVTQFPSHSVIEKGQTVTLRCDPISGHDNLYWYRRVMGKEIKFLLHFVKESKQDESGMPNNRFLAERTGGTYSTLKVQPAELEDSGVYFCASSPGLAVNTQYFGPGTRLTVL.

J is TRBJ2-7 and V is TRBV9; TRBD1 aligns across 9 bases. This CDR3 has 16 amino acids. Trimming at V came to 2 bases and at J to 4 bases, leaving 10 bases not matched to a gene. Germline CDR1 SGDLS, CDR2 YYNGEE. The CDR3 bases are TGTGCCAGCAGCGTCTCAGCGGGGACAGGGAGTTACGAGCAGTACTTC. This translates into CASSVSAGTGSYEQYF.

This clone was counted only a few times. The V gene is TRBV5-1, the J gene TRBJ2-2; D is possibly TRBD1 (7 bases). This CDR3 comprises 15 residues. V was trimmed by 4 bases and J by 6 bases, leaving 16 bases between them. CDR1 and CDR2 (germline): SGHRS, YFSETQ. The DNA of the CDR3 is TGCGCCAGCAGCCGTAGTACAGGGGAGGCCGGGGAGCTGTTTTTT. Its protein product is CASSRSTGEAGELFF.

The J gene is TRBJ1-1, the V gene TRBV6-6, with D possibly matching TRBD1 (6 bases). The CDR3 is 12 amino acids. Trimming cost V 6 bases and J 1 base, with 6 bases left between them. Germline V gene data show CDR1 as MNHNY and CDR2 as SVGAGI (reference sequence). CDR3 sequence (DNA): TGTGCCAGCAGGGGACAGAACACTGAAGCTTTCTTT. It codes for CASRGQNTEAFF.

The gene calls are TRBV5-6 and TRBJ2-4, with TRBD1 matching 7 bases. From germline, CDR1 is SGHDT and CDR2 YYEEEE. The J segment lost 3 bases and the V segment lost 6 bases, leaving 12 bases of the junction unmatched. This CDR3 is 16 amino acids long. The CDR3 bases are TGTGCCAGCACCTCCTTGGGACAGCCTTTCAAAAACATTCAGTACTTC. Protein: CASTSLGQPFKNIQYF.

The gene calls are TRBV5-8 and TRBJ2-1; 9 nucleotides align to TRBD1. CDR1 is SGHTS and CDR2 is YDEGEE in the germline V gene. This CDR3 has 17 amino acids. V shed 4 bases, J shed 4 bases, and the junction held 12 bases outside the gene matches. CDR3 amino acids: CASSLQLSGTGYNEQFF. The CDR3 nucleotides are TGTGCCAGCAGCCTGCAACTGTCGGGGACAGGGTACAATGAGCAGTTCTTC. Drawing the rest from reference TRBV5-8 and TRBJ2-1, the complete variable domain is EAGVTQSPTHLIKTRGQQATLRCSPISGHTSVYWYQQALGLGLQFLLWYDEGEERNRGNFPPRFSGRQFPNYSSELNVNALELEDSALYLCASSLQLSGTGYNEQFFGPGTRLTVL.

This clone was counted a single time. CDR3 nucleotide sequence: TGTGCCAGCAGCCCCCCGGGACAGGGTTTAAATGAGCAGTTCTTC. This gives the protein CASSPPGQGLNEQFF. This chain uses TRBV11-2 with TRBJ2-1; 9 bases line up with TRBD1. Trimming removed 5 bases from V and 7 bases from J; junction bases left unmatched: 9. Germline CDR1 SGHAT, CDR2 FQNNGV. The CDR3 runs to 15 residues.

This rearrangement joins TRBV7-2 to TRBJ2-7; D is uncertain. The CDR3 sequence is 12 residues long. CDR1 and CDR2 (germline): SGHTA, FQGNSA. V was shortened by 3 bases and J by 2 bases, with 5 bases between the two germline ends. The DNA of the CDR3 is TGTGCCAGCAGCTTCCGAGCCTACGAGCAGTACTTC. This translates into CASSFRAYEQYF.

The V gene is TRBV6-2 or TRBV6-3, the J gene TRBJ2-5; unclear D gene. The CDR3 is made up of 14 amino acids. Germline CDR1 MNHEY, CDR2 SVGEGT. Trimming left V 2 bases short and J 0 bases short, with 7 bases between. The CDR3 reads CASSYGGNQETQYF. The CDR3 DNA follows: TGTGCCAGCAGTTACGGTGGCAACCAAGAGACCCAGTACTTC.

The rearrangement links TRBV24-1 to TRBJ1-2; no reliable D call. The length of the CDR3 is 11 residues. V was shortened by 7 bases and J by 8 bases, with 10 bases between the two germline ends. Germline V gene data show CDR1 as KGHDR and CDR2 as SFDVKD. Written as DNA, the CDR3 is TGTGCCACCAGCGCATACGGGGGCTACACCTTC. The encoded protein is CATSAYGGYTF.

The chain couples TRBV19 to TRBJ1-5, with D unclear. The CDR3 spans 12 residues. Germline assignment: CDR1 LNHDA and CDR2 SQIVND (reference sequence). The germline V and J ends were trimmed by 5 bases and 0 bases, with 2 bases remaining between them. CDR3 DNA sequence: TGTGCCAGTAGTTATAGCAATCAGCCCCAGCATTTT. It specifies CASSYSNQPQHF.

This clone was recorded at least ten times. The chain recombines TRBV5-1 with TRBJ2-1, with 8 bases aligning to TRBD2. Germline CDR1 is SGHRS and CDR2 is YFSETQ. The CDR3 totals 17 residues. V shed 0 bases and J 6 bases; nucleotides not matched to a gene: 11. The CDR3 DNA is TGCGCCAGCAGCTTGGGTTTGGCGGGGGGATTCGGCAATGAGCAGTTCTTC. This gives the protein CASSLGLAGGFGNEQFF.

V usage is TRBV28 and J usage is TRBJ1-2; possible D gene TRBD1, 5 bases. CDR1 and CDR2 from the germline V gene are MDHEN and SYDVKM. The CDR3 covers 13 residues. Trimming shortened V by 6 bases and J by 2 bases, and 10 bases separated the two germline ends. CDR3 sequence reads: CASSPAGNYGYTF. The CDR3 DNA sequence: TGTGCCAGCAGCCCCGCAGGGAACTATGGCTACACCTTC.

In regard to this clone: The same CDR3 is also encoded by other DNA sequences in this sample. This chain joins TRBV7-9 and TRBJ1-2; 12 bases line up with TRBD1. V was clipped by 4 bases and J by 8 bases; unmatched bases: 5. The germline gives CDR1 SEHNR, CDR2 FQNEAQ (reference sequence). The CDR3 totals 14 residues. CDR3 nucleotides: TGTGCCAGCAGCTCGGGACAGGGGGCATACGGCTACACCTTC. Encoded protein: CASSSGQGAYGYTF.

The rearrangement uses TRBV10-2 and TRBJ2-1; 9 bases align to TRBD1. CDR1 and CDR2 from the germline V gene are WSHSY and SAAADI. Trimming took 6 bases from V and 7 from J; bases not matched to a gene: 7. CDR3 length equals 14 residues. CDR3 nucleotide sequence: TGCGCCAGCAGAAGGACAGGGGAGGGGAATGAGCAGTTCTTC. It is translated as CASRRTGEGNEQFF.

The chain recombines TRBV28 with TRBJ1-3; TRBD1 matches at 10 bases. V shed 5 bases, J shed 2 bases, and the junction held 6 bases outside the gene matches. Germline loops: CDR1 MDHEN, CDR2 SYDVKM. CDR3 size: 16 residues. CDR3 loop: CASSAGQGITGNTIYF. The CDR3 DNA is TGTGCCAGCAGTGCGGGACAGGGGATTACTGGAAACACCATATATTTT.

The rearrangement links TRBV19 to TRBJ1-2; TRBD1 agrees at 7 bases. The CDR3 length is 14 residues. Trimming cost V 5 bases and J 7 bases; bases outside gene matches: 10. CDR1 and CDR2 from the germline V gene are LNHDA and SQIVND (reference sequence). The CDR3 bases are TGTGCCAGTAGTCCGCCCGACAGGGTTAGTGGCTACACCTTC. Protein sequence: CASSPPDRVSGYTF.

The CDR3 nucleotides read TGTGCCAGTAGTACTAGCGGGTCAGCCAAAAACATTCAGTACTTC. It specifies CASSTSGSAKNIQYF. The V and J genes are TRBV19 and TRBJ2-4, with 8 bases lining up with TRBD2. The V segment lost 4 bases and the J segment 0 bases; nucleotides outside the gene matches: 2. This CDR3 is built from 15 residues. Germline V gene sequence: CDR1 LNHDA, CDR2 SQIVND (reference sequence). The complete variable domain, with remaining parts taken from reference TRBV19 and TRBJ2-4, reads DGGITQSPKYLFRKEGQNVTLSCEQNLNHDAMYWYRQDPGQGLRLIYYSQIVNDFQKGDIAEGYSVSREKKESFPLTVTSAQKNPTAFYLCASSTSGSAKNIQYFGAGTRLSVL.

The CDR3 region has the DNA TGTGCCAGCAGCGCCCGGACAGGCGGCAATCAGCCCCAGCATTTT. Translating it yields CASSARTGGNQPQHF. The chain links TRBV7-9 to TRBJ1-5, with 7 bases matching TRBD1. V lost 5 bases and J lost 2; bases outside the gene matches: 6. Per germline, CDR1 SEHNR and CDR2 FQNEAQ (reference sequence). The CDR3 extends over 15 amino acids.

Only a few counts were recorded for this clone. V is TRBV11-2 and J is TRBJ2-7; weak D call: TRBD1 (6 bases). Per the germline V gene, CDR1 is SGHAT and CDR2 is FQNNGV. The CDR3 spans 14 residues. Trimming pared 1 base from V and 6 bases from J, leaving 13 bases between. CDR3 loop: CASSLGQVVSEQYF. The DNA for the CDR3 is TGTGCCAGCAGCTTAGGACAGGTGGTATCCGAGCAGTACTTC.

J is TRBJ1-5 and V is TRBV15, with 7 nucleotides matching TRBD1. Germline V CDR1 and CDR2: LNHNV, YYDKDF (reference sequence). Losses at the gene ends were 5 bases for V and 4 bases for J; bases not matched to a gene: 5. The CDR3 loop spans 14 amino acids. CDR3 loop: CATSGGQPNQPQHF. In DNA form, the CDR3 reads TGTGCCACCAGCGGGGGACAGCCAAATCAGCCCCAGCATTTT.

This clone was found a few times. CDR3 DNA sequence: TGTGCCAGCAGTGAGAGGGGACAGGCCCTAGACCCGACCGCTGAAGCTTTCTTT. This translates into CASSERGQALDPTAEAFF. The chain employs TRBV6-4 and TRBJ1-1; 8 positions agree with TRBD1. Germline CDR1 and CDR2: MRHNA and SNTAGT. Trimming took 3 bases from V and 6 from J; bases not matched to a gene: 18. This CDR3 is built from 18 residues.

The chain couples TRBV5-1 to TRBJ1-4, with D possibly being TRBD1 (5 bases). This CDR3 comprises 14 residues. The V end lost 4 bases, the J end lost 4 bases, and 11 bases lay between the germline ends. CDR1 is SGHRS and CDR2 is YFSETQ in the germline V gene. CDR3 loop: CASSTDSYNEKLFF. CDR3 in DNA: TGCGCCAGCAGCACAGACAGTTATAATGAAAAACTGTTTTTT.